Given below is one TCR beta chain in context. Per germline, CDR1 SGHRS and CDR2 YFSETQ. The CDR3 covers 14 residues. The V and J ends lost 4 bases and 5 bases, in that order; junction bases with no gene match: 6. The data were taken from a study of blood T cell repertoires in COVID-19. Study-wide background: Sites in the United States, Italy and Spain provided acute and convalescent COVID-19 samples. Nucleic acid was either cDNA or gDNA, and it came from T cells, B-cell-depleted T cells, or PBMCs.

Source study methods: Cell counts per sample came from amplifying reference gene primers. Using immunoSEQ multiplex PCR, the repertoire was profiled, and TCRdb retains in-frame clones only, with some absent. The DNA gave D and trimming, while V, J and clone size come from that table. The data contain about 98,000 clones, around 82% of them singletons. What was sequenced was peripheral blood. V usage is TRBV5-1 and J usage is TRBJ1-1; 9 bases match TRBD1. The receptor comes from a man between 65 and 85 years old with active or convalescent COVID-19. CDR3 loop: CASSPGQGRTEAFF. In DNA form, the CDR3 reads TGCGCCAGCAGCCCCGGACAGGGGAGGACTGAAGCTTTCTTT.